This T cell receptor (beta chain) comes out of a study of cytomegalovirus exposure and HLA in healthy donors. About this clone: The antigen is undetermined.

Study results and caveats: The study reported that TCR beta sequences accurately predicted HLA-A and HLA-B alleles in most subjects. TCR beta chain V- and J-gene trimming was linked, in a later analysis, to a missense variant in DCLRE1C. A later analysis reportedly found fewer N-insertions in an Asian-associated ancestry cluster than the roughly 670-donor mean.

The ends were cut back, 5 bases at V and 4 bases at J, with 14 bases in the middle. This CDR3 has 14 amino acids. In germline, CDR1 is SGHVS, CDR2 FQNEAQ. The PCR employed 60 Vbeta primers together with 13 Jbeta primers. Sequencing was performed with immunoSEQ multiplex PCR; in TCRdb, only in-frame clones are kept and a portion is missing. This table holds 150,000 to 200,000 clones, approximately 81% found once. Healthy donors of bone marrow made up the group. This rearrangement joins TRBV7-8 to TRBJ1-2, with D perhaps TRBD1 (6 bases). The sequenced sample consisted of PBMCs. This receptor was taken from a boy younger than 10 in good health and CMV-seronegative. The CDR3 bases are TGTGCCAGCAGCCTAGGTGGACAGCCCTATGGCTACACCTTC. Amino acid sequence: CASSLGGQPYGYTF.